Presented here are 16 T cell receptor beta chains from one specimen sequenced in a study of neurological immune-mediated disorders. TCRdb re-derived calls from the 5' RACE reads in MiXCR, one entry per CDR3 protein. The repertoire has tens of thousands of distinct CDR3 sequences, 4.5% to 7% of them found once; the top ten carry approximately 1.5%. The source material was CD4+ T cells from blood. Receptors were obtained from a woman between 18 and 30 years old with multiple sclerosis.

This clonotype was observed at least ten times. The chain carries TRBV6-1 and TRBJ1-3; 7 nucleotides align to TRBD1. The CDR3 runs 17 residues. Germline loops: CDR1 MNHNS, CDR2 SASEGT. Germline trimming cut 10 bases from V and 0 bases from J; bases unmatched to any gene: 15. CDR3 sequence reads: CATTRNRGVVSGNTIYF. The DNA of the CDR3 is TGTGCCACCACCCGCAACAGGGGTGTCGTCTCTGGAAACACCATATATTTT.

The rearrangement uses TRBV15 and TRBJ1-5; maybe TRBD1 (5 bases). The CDR3 consists of 16 residues. CDR1 is LNHNV, CDR2 YYDKDF, per germline (reference sequence). Trimming shortened V by 3 bases and J by 6 bases, and 18 bases separated the two germline ends. In DNA, the CDR3 is TGTGCCACCAGCAGTGAATCAGCGGGGGTTGGTCAGCCCCAGCATTTT. This sequence encodes CATSSESAGVGQPQHF.

This clonotype was recorded at least ten times. The chain recombines TRBV12-5 with TRBJ2-5; D may be TRBD1 (6 bases). Trimming left V 4 bases short and J 5 bases short, with 20 bases between. Germline V gene data show CDR1 as LGHNT and CDR2 as FRNRAP. The CDR3 runs 16 residues. CDR3 sequence reads: CASGSSQQGARETQYF. CDR3 sequence (DNA): TGTGCTAGTGGTTCGTCCCAACAGGGAGCTCGGGAGACCCAGTACTTC.

Many counts were recorded for this clonotype. The chain couples TRBV6-5 to TRBJ2-7, with 7 bases that match TRBD1. From germline, CDR1 is MNHEY and CDR2 SVGAGI. Unmatched junction bases numbered 8, after V lost 4 bases and J lost 5 bases. This CDR3 has 14 amino acids. The CDR3 spells CASSLTGVVDEQYV. In DNA, the CDR3 is TGTGCCAGCAGTTTAACAGGGGTCGTAGACGAGCAGTACGTC.

The chain has TRBV24-1 and TRBJ2-3, with 7 bases lining up with TRBD1. The ends lost 3 bases at V and 1 base at J; junction bases unmatched: 3. In germline, CDR1 is KGHDR, CDR2 SFDVKD. This CDR3 is built from 15 residues. This CDR3 reads CATSDRTGGTDTQYF. The CDR3 DNA reads TGTGCCACCAGTGATCGAACAGGGGGCACAGATACGCAGTATTTT.

Ten or more counts support this clonotype. The chain links TRBV6-5 to TRBJ2-5; D gene ambiguous. Germline V gives CDR1 MNHEY, CDR2 SVGAGI. V lost 4 bases and J 3 bases, leaving 12 bases between the germline ends. This CDR3 comprises 14 residues. CDR3 coding DNA: TGTGCCAGCAGTTCCCAGTCCGTAAAAGAGACCCAGTACTTC. Amino acids: CASSSQSVKETQYF.

Many counts were recorded for this clonotype. V gene TRBV24-1 combines with J gene TRBJ1-5, with D hard to call. Trimming left V 1 base short and J 0 bases short, with 15 bases between. The CDR3 sequence is 18 residues long. Germline V lookup: CDR1 KGHDR, CDR2 SFDVKD. CDR3 sequence reads: CATSDLSIQTDSNQPQHF. CDR3 sequence (DNA): TGTGCCACCAGTGATTTATCTATACAGACGGATAGCAATCAGCCCCAGCATTTT.

This clonotype has at least ten counts. The chain joins TRBV6-6 to TRBJ2-7; D gene uncertain. The germline gives CDR1 MNHNY, CDR2 SVGAGI (reference sequence). V was trimmed by 6 bases and J by 6 bases, leaving 18 bases between them. CDR3 length: 14 residues. CDR3 sequence: CASSPVRYGGEQYV. CDR3 sequence (DNA): TGTGCCAGCAGCCCCGTTCGATATGGCGGCGAGCAGTACGTC.

This clonotype has a count of ten or more. The V and J genes are TRBV5-6 and TRBJ2-1; 10 bases match TRBD2. The J segment lost 10 bases and the V segment lost 1 base, leaving 5 bases of the junction unmatched. The CDR3 loop spans 14 amino acids. The germline V gene has CDR1 SGHDT and CDR2 YYEEEE. The CDR3: CASSLHGSGREQFF. For the CDR3, the DNA is TGTGCCAGCAGCTTGCACGGTAGCGGGAGGGAGCAGTTCTTC.

This clonotype appeared many times. The rearrangement joins TRBV7-2 to TRBJ1-3; no clear D gene. The length of the CDR3 is 14 residues. V was cut by 0 bases and J by 4 bases, with 7 bases left in between. Germline CDR1 and CDR2: SGHTA and FQGNSA. This CDR3 reads CASSLAGYGNTIYF. The CDR3 DNA reads as TGTGCCAGCAGCTTAGCGGGATACGGAAACACCATATATTTT.

This clonotype was recorded many times. V usage is TRBV20-1 and J usage is TRBJ2-1; no clear D gene. This CDR3 contains 15 residues. Germline V gene sequence: CDR1 DFQATT, CDR2 SNEGSKA (reference sequence). Between the trimmed V and J ends, which lost 3 bases and 7 bases, there was a span of 19 bases. As DNA, the CDR3 is TGCAGTGCTAGCTCCGTGACCCACGAGGCAAATGAGCAGTTCTTC. This gives the protein CSASSVTHEANEQFF.

This clonotype has only a few counts. The chain has TRBV20-1 and TRBJ2-3, with TRBD2 identical over 10 bases. V was pared by 5 bases and J by 3 bases, with 8 bases of the junction left unmatched. CDR1 and CDR2 from the germline V gene are DFQATT and SNEGSKA (reference sequence). The CDR3 totals 15 residues. As DNA, the CDR3 is TGCAGTGCTGCCCAGCGGGAGGGCCAAACAGATACGCAGTATTTT. It is translated as CSAAQREGQTDTQYF.

The genes are TRBV7-2 and TRBJ2-7; TRBD1 aligns across 8 bases. Germline CDR1 SGHTA, CDR2 FQGNSA. The CDR3 is 13 residues long. The ends lost 4 bases at V and 6 bases at J; junction bases unmatched: 5. Here the CDR3 reads CASSWTGRSEQYV. CDR3 nucleotides: TGTGCCAGCAGCTGGACAGGGAGGAGCGAGCAGTACGTC.

This chain connects TRBV6-1 to TRBJ1-1; 7 nucleotides match TRBD1. The CDR3 length is 13 residues. The germline CDR1 and CDR2 sequences are MNHNS and SASEGT. After removal of 7 bases from V and 11 bases from J, the junction contained 13 bases not matched to a gene. The CDR3 sequence is CASTTGFPYSAFF. In DNA, the CDR3 is TGTGCCAGCACGACAGGGTTTCCTTATAGTGCTTTCTTT.

This clonotype was observed a single time. This chain joins TRBV5-6 and TRBJ2-5; D possibly corresponds to TRBD2 (7 bases). The V end lost 4 bases, the J end lost 5 bases, and 15 bases lay between the germline ends. The germline gives CDR1 SGHDT, CDR2 YYEEEE. The CDR3 runs to 14 residues. The CDR3 DNA is TGTGCCAGCAGCCCGGGGGGCGGTGCGGAGACCCAGTACTTC. Amino acids: CASSPGGGAETQYF.

In its sample, this clonotype was seen many times. The V gene is TRBV4-2, the J gene TRBJ2-3, with D possibly matching TRBD2 (6 bases). Germline V gene sequence: CDR1 LGHNA, CDR2 YNFKEQ. CDR3 size: 14 residues. V shed 3 bases and J shed 8 bases, with 15 bases lying between them. The CDR3 reads CASSHDAGRGTQYF. The CDR3 nucleotides read TGTGCCAGCAGCCATGACGCAGGGCGGGGTACGCAGTATTTT.